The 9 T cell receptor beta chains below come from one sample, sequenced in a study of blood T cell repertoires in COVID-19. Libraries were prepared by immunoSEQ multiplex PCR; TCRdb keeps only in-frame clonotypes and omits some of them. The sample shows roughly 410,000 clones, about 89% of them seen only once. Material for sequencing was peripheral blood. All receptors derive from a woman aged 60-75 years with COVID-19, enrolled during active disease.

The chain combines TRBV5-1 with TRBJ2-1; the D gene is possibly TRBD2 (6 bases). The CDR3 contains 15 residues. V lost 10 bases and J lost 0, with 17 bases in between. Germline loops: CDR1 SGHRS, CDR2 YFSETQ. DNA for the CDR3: TGCGCCTGCGGGGTGGAAGGGGCCTCCTACAATGAGCAGTTCTTC. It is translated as CACGVEGASYNEQFF.

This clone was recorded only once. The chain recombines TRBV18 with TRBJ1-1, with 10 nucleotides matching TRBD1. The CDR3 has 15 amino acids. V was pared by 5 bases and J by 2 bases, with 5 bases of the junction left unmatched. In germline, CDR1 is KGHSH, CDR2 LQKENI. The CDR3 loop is CASSTETGGNTEAFF. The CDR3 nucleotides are TGTGCCAGCTCAACTGAGACAGGGGGCAACACTGAAGCTTTCTTT.

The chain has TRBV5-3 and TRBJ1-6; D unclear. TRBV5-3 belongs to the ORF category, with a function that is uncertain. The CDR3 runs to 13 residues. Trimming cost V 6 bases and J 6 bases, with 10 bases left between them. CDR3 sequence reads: CARTKRPNSPLHF. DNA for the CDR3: TGTGCCAGAACGAAGCGGCCTAATTCACCCCTCCACTTT.

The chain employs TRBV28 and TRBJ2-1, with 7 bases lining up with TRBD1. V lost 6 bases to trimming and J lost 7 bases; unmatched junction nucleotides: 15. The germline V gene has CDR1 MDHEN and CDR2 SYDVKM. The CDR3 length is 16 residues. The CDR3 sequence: CASRLQTGSGVNEQFF. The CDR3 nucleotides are TGTGCCAGCAGATTACAGACAGGGAGTGGAGTGAATGAGCAGTTCTTC.

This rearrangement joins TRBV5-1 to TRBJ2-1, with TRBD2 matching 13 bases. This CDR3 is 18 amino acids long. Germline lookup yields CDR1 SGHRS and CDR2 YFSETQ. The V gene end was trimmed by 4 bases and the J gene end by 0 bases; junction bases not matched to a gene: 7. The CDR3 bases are TGCGCCAGCAGCCCGGAGGGACTAGCGGGGAGCTCCTACAATGAGCAGTTCTTC. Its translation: CASSPEGLAGSSYNEQFF.

The CDR3 reads CASSVDRGDYGYTF. CDR3 sequence (DNA): TGTGCCAGCAGTGTGGACAGGGGGGACTATGGCTACACCTTC. The gene calls are TRBV2 and TRBJ1-2, with 10 positions matching TRBD1. The germline V gene has CDR1 SNHLY and CDR2 FYNNEI. V dropped 4 bases and J dropped 3; count of bases not matched to a gene: 2. CDR3 length: 14 amino acids.

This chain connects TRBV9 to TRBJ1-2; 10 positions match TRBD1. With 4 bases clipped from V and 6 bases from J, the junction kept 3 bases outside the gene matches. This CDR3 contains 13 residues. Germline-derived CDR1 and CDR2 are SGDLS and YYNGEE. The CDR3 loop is CASSLGTGDGYTF. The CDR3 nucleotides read TGTGCCAGCAGCCTCGGGACAGGGGATGGCTACACCTTC.

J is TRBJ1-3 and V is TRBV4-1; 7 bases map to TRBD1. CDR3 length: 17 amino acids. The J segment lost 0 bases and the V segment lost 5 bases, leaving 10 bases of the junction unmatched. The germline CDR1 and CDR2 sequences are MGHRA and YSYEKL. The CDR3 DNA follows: TGCGCCAGCAGCACCCGACAGGGTGCTACCTCTGGAAACACCATATATTTT. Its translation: CASSTRQGATSGNTIYF.

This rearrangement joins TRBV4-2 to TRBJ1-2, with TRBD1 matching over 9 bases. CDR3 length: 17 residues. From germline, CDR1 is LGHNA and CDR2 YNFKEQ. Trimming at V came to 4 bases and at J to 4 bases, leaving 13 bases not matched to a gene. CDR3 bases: TGTGCCAGCAGCCTACTGGGACAGGGAGGACCCGTCTATGGCTACACCTTC. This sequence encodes CASSLLGQGGPVYGYTF.